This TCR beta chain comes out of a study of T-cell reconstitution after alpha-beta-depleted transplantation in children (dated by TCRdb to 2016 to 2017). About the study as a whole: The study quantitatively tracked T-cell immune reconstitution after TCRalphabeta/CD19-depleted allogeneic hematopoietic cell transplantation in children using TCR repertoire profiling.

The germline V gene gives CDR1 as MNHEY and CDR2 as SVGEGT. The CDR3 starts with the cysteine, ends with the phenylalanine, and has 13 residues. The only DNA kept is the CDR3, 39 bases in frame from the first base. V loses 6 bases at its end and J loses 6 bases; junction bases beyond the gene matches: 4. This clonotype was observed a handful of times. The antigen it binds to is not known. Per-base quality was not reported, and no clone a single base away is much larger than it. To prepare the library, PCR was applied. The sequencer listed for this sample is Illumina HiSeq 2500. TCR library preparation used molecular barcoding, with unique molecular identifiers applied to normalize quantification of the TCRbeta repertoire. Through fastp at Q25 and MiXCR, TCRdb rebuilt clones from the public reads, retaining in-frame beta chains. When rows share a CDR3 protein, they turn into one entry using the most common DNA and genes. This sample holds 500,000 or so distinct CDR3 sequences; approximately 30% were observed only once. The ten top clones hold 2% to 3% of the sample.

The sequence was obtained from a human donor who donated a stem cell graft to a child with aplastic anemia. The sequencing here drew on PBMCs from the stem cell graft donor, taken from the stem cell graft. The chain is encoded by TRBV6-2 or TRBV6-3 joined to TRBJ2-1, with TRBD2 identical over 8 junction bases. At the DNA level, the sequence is TGTGCCAGCAGAGAGCGGGAGATCAATGAGCAGTTCTTC. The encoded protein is CASREREINEQFF.